This T cell receptor (beta chain) was sequenced for a study of T cells after yellow fever vaccination. The study's findings and limits: Booster sampling recovered most clones from primary vaccination (96% CD4, approximately 88% CD8). Some clonotypes were seen in both the CD4 and the CD8 compartments. These made up a small share and likely arose from convergent recombination.

CDR1 DFQATT and CDR2 SNEGSKA come from the germline V gene (reference sequence). The V end lost 0 bases, the J end lost 6 bases, and 15 bases lay between the germline ends. The CDR3 totals 14 residues. MiXCR, run by TCRdb on the 5' RACE reads, gives a single entry per CDR3 protein. The table lists about 360,000 distinct CDR3 sequences, roughly 6.1% of them singletons. Remarks on this clonotype: Its antigen is not identified.

The receptor's source is a man aged 30 to 39 who received the YFV17D yellow fever vaccine. Sequenced material: PBMCs, taken 5 days after the yellow fever booster vaccination. The chain has TRBV20-1 and TRBJ2-7; the D is unclear. CDR3 residues: CSARDLGAGFEQYF. CDR3 coding DNA: TGCAGTGCTAGAGATCTCGGCGCCGGATTCGAGCAGTACTTC.